These 3 T cell receptor beta chains were sequenced from one sample in a study of response to subunit inactivated influenza vaccine (dated by TCRdb to 2016 to 2019). Libraries came from RT-PCR. TCRdb records Illumina HiSeq 2500 as the sequencer. TCRdb trimmed public reads at Q25 via fastp, called clones via MiXCR and kept in-frame beta chains. Records with the same CDR3 protein are collapsed into one entry carrying the most frequent genes and DNA. This sample holds roughly 710,000 distinct CDR3 sequences; 12% to 15% were observed only once. The top ten clones comprise 6% to 9.5% of the sample. The sequences come from PBMCs from blood, collected 14 to 15 days before vaccination. Receptor source: a man between 45 and 60 years old who received an inactivated influenza vaccine. Donor details come from another sample of the same person, matched by shared clones.

The J gene is TRBJ2-4, the V gene TRBV12-3 or TRBV12-4; the D is unclear. The CDR3 is 15 residues long. V was cut by 3 bases and J by 4 bases, with 13 bases left in between. CDR3: CASSLRHQNKNIQYF. The DNA for the CDR3 is TGTGCCAGCAGTTTGAGGCACCAAAATAAAAACATTCAGTACTTC.

A few counts support this clonotype. The chain joins TRBV28 to TRBJ1-5, with no clear D. Trimming pared 6 bases from V and 6 bases from J, leaving 21 bases between. The germline CDR1 and CDR2 sequences are MDHEN and SYDVKM. This CDR3 has 16 residues. The chain's CDR3 is CASSLEAREFCQPQHF. Written as DNA, the CDR3 is TGTGCCAGCAGCCTGGAGGCACGGGAATTTTGTCAGCCCCAGCATTTT. Combining the CDR3 with reference TRBV28 and TRBJ1-5 gives the whole variable domain DVKVTQSSRYLVKRTGEKVFLECVQDMDHENMFWYRQDPGLGLRLIYFSYDVKMKEKGDIPEGYSVSREKKERFSLILESASTNQTSMYLCASSLEAREFCQPQHFGDGTRLSIL.

The chain employs TRBV29-1 and TRBJ1-5; 9 bases match TRBD1. J lost 4 bases, V lost 6 bases, and 4 bases had no gene match. Germline lookup yields CDR1 SQVTM and CDR2 ANQGSEA. The CDR3 covers 13 residues. The CDR3 reads CSVGTGRNQPQHF. The CDR3 coding sequence is TGCAGCGTGGGGACAGGGCGAAATCAGCCCCAGCATTTT.